This TCR beta chain is from a study of control samples from healthy donors and cancer patients. CDR3 size: 13 residues. Germline V lookup: CDR1 MGHDK, CDR2 SYGVNS. V lost 3 bases to trimming and J lost 5 bases, with 10 bases between them. Generated by immunoSEQ multiplex PCR, the TCRdb table keeps only in-frame clones and is missing some. The sample lists roughly 120,000 clones; about 89% were seen once. The chain recombines TRBV25-1 with TRBJ1-2; D call uncertain. The receptor comes from a woman aged 45-59 years in good health. Sequenced: blood. This chain's CDR3 is CASSDLRWYGYTF. CDR3 nucleotides: TGTGCCAGCAGTGACCTACGTTGGTATGGCTACACCTTC.